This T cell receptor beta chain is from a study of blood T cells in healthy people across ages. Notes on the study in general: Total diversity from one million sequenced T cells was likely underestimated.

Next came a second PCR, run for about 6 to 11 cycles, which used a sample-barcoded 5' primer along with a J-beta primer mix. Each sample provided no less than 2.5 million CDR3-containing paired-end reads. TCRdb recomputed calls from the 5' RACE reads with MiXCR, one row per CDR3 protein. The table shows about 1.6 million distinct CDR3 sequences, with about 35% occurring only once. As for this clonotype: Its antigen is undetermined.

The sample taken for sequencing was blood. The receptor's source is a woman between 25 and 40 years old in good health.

The CDR3 DNA reads TGCAGTGCTAGAGATCTCGCGGGGGGGCTAGTAGGTAGTGAGCAGTTCTTC. Translating it yields CSARDLAGGLVGSEQFF. This chain uses TRBV20-1 with TRBJ2-1; 9 bases fit TRBD2. Germline assignment: CDR1 DFQATT and CDR2 SNEGSKA (reference sequence). V trimming: 0 bases; J trimming: 9 bases; junction bases outside the gene matches: 15. The CDR3 has 17 amino acids.